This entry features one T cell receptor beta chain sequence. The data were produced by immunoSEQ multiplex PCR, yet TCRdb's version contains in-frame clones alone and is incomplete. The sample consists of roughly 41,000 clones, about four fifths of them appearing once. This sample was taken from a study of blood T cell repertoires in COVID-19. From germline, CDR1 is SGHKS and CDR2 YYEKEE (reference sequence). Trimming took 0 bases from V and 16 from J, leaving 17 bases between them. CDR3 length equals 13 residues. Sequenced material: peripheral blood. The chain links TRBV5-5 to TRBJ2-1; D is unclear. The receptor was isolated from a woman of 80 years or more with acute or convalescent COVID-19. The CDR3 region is CASSLAQAFPHFF. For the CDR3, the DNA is TGTGCCAGCAGCTTGGCGCAGGCCTTCCCCCACTTCTTC.